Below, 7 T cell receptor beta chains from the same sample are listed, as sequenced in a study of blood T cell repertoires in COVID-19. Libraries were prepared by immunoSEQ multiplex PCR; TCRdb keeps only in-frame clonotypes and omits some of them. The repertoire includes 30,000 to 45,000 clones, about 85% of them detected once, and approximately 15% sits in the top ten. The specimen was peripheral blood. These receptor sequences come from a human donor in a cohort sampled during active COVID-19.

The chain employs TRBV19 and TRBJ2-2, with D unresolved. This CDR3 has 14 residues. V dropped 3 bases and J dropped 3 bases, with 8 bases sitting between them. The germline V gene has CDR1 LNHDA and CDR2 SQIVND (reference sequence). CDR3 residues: CASSIREYTGELFF. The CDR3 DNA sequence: TGTGCCAGTAGTATTCGCGAGTACACCGGGGAGCTGTTTTTT. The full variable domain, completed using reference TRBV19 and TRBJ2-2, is DGGITQSPKYLFRKEGQNVTLSCEQNLNHDAMYWYRQDPGQGLRLIYYSQIVNDFQKGDIAEGYSVSREKKESFPLTVTSAQKNPTAFYLCASSIREYTGELFFGEGSRLTVL.

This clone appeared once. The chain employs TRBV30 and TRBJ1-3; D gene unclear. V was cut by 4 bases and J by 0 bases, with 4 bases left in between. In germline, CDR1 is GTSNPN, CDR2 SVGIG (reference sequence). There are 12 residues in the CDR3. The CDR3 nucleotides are TGTGCCTGGAAACTCTCTGGAAACACCATATATTTT. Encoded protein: CAWKLSGNTIYF.

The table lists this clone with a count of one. The CDR3 loop reads CASSYRSGFGGDNEQFF. The CDR3 DNA reads as TGTGCCAGCAGCTACAGGTCGGGGTTCGGGGGAGACAATGAGCAGTTCTTC. This chain links TRBV9 with TRBJ2-1; the D gene is possibly TRBD2 (6 bases). Trimming removed 4 bases from V and 5 bases from J, with 22 bases in between. The germline CDR1 and CDR2 sequences are SGDLS and YYNGEE. This CDR3 contains 17 residues.

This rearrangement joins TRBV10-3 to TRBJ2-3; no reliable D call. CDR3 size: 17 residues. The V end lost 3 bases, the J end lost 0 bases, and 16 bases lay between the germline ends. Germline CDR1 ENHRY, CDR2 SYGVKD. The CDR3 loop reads CAISDPDSLGSTDTQYF. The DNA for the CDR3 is TGTGCCATCAGTGACCCCGACTCCCTCGGTAGCACAGATACGCAGTATTTT.

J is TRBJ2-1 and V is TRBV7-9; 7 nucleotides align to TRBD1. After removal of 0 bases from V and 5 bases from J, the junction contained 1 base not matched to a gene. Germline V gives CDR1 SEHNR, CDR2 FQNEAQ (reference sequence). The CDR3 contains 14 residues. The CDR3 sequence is CASSLAGTDNEQFF. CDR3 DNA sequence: TGTGCCAGCAGCTTAGCCGGGACAGACAATGAGCAGTTCTTC.

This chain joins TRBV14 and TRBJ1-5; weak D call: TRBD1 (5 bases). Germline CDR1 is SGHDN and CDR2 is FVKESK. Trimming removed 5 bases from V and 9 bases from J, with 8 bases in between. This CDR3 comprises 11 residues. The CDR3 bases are TGTGCCAGCAGCTCTCAGGGGCCCCAGCATTTT. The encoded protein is CASSSQGPQHF.

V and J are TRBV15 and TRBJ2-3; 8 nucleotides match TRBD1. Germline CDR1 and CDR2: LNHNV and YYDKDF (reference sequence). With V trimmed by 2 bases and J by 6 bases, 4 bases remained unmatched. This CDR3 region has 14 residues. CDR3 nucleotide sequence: TGTGCCACCAGCAGAAAACGACAGGGGGATACGCAGTATTTT. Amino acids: CATSRKRQGDTQYF.